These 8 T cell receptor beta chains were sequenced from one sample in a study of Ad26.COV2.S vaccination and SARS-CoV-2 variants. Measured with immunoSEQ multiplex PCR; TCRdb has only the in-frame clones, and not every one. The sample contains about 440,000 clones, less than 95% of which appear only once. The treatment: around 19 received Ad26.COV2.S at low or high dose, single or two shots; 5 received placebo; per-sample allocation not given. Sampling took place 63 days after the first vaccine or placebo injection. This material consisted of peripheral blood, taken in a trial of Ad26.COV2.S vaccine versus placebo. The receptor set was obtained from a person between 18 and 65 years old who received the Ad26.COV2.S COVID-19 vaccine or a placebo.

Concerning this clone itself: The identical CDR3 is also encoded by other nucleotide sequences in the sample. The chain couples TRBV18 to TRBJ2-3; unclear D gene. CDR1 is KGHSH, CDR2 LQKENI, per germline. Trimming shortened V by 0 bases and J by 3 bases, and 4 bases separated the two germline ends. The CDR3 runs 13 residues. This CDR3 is CASSPPGTDTQYF. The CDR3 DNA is TGTGCCAGCTCACCACCGGGGACAGATACGCAGTATTTT.

The CDR3 DNA is TGCGCCAGCAGCTTAGGGGAGGACAGACCCTACGAGCAGTACTTC. Protein product: CASSLGEDRPYEQYF. The rearrangement joins TRBV4-3 to TRBJ2-7; either TRBD1 or TRBD2 may fit D (6 bases each). This CDR3 contains 15 residues. Per germline, CDR1 LGHNA and CDR2 YSLEER. V lost 5 bases to trimming and J lost 2 bases, with 16 bases between them.

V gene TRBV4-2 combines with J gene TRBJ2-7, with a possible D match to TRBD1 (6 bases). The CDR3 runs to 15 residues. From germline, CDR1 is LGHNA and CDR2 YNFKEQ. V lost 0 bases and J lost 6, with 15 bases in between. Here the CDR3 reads CASSQDRPTGIEQYF. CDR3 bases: TGTGCCAGCAGCCAAGATAGACCCACAGGGATCGAGCAGTACTTC.

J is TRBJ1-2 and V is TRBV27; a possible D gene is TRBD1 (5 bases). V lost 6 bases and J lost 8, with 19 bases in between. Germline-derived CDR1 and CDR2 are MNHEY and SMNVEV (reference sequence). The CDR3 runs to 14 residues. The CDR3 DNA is TGTGCCAGCAGCCCTGGGCAGGGTAGAGGGGGCTACACCTTC. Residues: CASSPGQGRGGYTF.

The CDR3 loop reads CASSARLAGGSESYEQYF. CDR3 coding DNA: TGTGCCAGCAGCGCCCGACTAGCGGGAGGAAGTGAGTCCTACGAGCAGTACTTC. This chain uses TRBV9 with TRBJ2-7, with 13 positions matching TRBD2. There are 18 residues in the CDR3. Trimming cost V 3 bases and J 1 base; bases outside gene matches: 10. The germline gives CDR1 SGDLS, CDR2 YYNGEE. Full variable domain (missing parts from reference TRBV9 and TRBJ2-7): DSGVTQTPKHLITATGQRVTLRCSPRSGDLSVYWYQQSLDQGLQFLIQYYNGEERAKGNILERFSAQQFPDLHSELNLSSLELGDSALYFCASSARLAGGSESYEQYFGPGTRLTVT.

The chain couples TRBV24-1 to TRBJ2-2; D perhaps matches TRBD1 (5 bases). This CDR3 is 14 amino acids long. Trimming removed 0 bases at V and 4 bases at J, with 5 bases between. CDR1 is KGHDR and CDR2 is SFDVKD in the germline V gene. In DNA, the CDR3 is TGTGCCACCAGTGATTTGGGGGCCACCGGGGAGCTGTTTTTT. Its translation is CATSDLGATGELFF.

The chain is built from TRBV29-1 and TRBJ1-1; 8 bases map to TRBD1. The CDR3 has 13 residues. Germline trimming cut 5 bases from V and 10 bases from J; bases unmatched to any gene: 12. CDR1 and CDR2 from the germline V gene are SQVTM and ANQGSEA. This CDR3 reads CSVRGGRGPGAFF. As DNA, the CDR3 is TGCAGCGTTAGGGGGGGCAGGGGGCCCGGAGCTTTCTTT.

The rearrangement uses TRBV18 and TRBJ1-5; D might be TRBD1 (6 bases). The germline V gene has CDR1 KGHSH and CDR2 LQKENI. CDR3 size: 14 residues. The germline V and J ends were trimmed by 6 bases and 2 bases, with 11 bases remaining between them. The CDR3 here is CASSSGEGNQPQHF. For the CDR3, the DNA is TGTGCCAGCTCCTCAGGGGAGGGCAATCAGCCCCAGCATTTT.